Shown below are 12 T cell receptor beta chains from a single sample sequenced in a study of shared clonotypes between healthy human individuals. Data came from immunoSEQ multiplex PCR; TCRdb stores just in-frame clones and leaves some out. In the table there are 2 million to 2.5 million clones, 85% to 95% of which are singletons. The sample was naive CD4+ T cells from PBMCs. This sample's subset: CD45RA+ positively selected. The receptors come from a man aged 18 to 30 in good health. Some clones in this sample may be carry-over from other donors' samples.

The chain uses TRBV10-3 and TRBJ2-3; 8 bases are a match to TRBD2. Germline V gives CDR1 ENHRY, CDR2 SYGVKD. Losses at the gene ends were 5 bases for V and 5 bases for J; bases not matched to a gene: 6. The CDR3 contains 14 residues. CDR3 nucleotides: TGTGCCATCAGTCTAGCGGGCTCAGAAGATACGCAGTATTTT. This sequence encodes CAISLAGSEDTQYF.

The CDR3 loop is CASSKGTDTQYF. As DNA, the CDR3 is TGTGCCAGCAGCAAGGGCACAGATACGCAGTATTTT. The chain employs TRBV6-4 and TRBJ2-3; D is undetermined. This CDR3 comprises 12 residues. V was cut by 6 bases and J by 1 base, with 5 bases left in between. Germline V lookup: CDR1 MRHNA, CDR2 SNTAGT.

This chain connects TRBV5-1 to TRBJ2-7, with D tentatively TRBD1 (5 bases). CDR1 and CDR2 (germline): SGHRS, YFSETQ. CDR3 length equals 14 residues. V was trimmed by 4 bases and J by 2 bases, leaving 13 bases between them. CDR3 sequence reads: CASSPGWMPYEQYF. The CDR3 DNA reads TGCGCCAGCAGCCCAGGGTGGATGCCCTACGAGCAGTACTTC.

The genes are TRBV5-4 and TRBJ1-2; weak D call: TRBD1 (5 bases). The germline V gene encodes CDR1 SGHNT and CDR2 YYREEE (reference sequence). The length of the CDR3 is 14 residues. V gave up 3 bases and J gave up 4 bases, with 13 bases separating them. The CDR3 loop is CASSSPDKIYGYTF. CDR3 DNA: TGTGCCAGCAGCTCCCCGGACAAGATCTATGGCTACACCTTC. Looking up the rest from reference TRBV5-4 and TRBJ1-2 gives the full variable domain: ETGVTQSPTHLIKTRGQQVTLRCSSQSGHNTVSWYQQALGQGPQFIFQYYREEENGRGNFPPRFSGLQFPNYSSELNVNALELDDSALYLCASSSPDKIYGYTFGSGTRLTVV.

DNA for the CDR3: TGTGCCAGTAGTTCCAGCGGGAGCACAGATACGCAGTATTTT. This translates into CASSSSGSTDTQYF. The rearrangement joins TRBV19 to TRBJ2-3, with TRBD2 as a possible D gene (6 bases). The V and J ends lost 5 bases and 0 bases respectively, with 9 bases between them. The length of the CDR3 is 14 residues. The germline V gene has CDR1 LNHDA and CDR2 SQIVND (reference sequence).

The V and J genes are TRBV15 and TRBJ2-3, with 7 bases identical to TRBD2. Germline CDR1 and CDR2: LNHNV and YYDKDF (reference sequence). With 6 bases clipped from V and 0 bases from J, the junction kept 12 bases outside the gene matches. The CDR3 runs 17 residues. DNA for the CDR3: TGTGCCACCAGGGCTCCCCGTCCAGCGGGAAGCACAGATACGCAGTATTTT. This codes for CATRAPRPAGSTDTQYF. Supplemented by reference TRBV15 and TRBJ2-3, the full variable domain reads DAMVIQNPRYQVTQFGKPVTLSCSQTLNHNVMYWYQQKSSQAPKLLFHYYDKDFNNEADTPDNFQSRRPNTSFCFLDIRSPGLGDTAMYLCATRAPRPAGSTDTQYFGPGTRLTVL.

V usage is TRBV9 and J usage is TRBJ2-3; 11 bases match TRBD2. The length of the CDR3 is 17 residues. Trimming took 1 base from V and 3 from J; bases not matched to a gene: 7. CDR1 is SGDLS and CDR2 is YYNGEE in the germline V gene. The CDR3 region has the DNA TGTGCCAGCAGCGTATTCTTAGCGGGAGGGCCAACAGATACGCAGTATTTT. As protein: CASSVFLAGGPTDTQYF.

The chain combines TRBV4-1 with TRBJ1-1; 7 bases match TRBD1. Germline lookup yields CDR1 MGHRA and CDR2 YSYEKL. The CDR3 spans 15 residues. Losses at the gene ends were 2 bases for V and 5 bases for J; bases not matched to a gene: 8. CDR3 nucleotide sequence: TGCGCCAGCAGCCAATACGACAGGGTGGAAACTGAAGCTTTCTTT. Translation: CASSQYDRVETEAFF.

CDR3 region: CASSVPGSETQYF. The CDR3 DNA is TGCGCCAGCAGCGTGCCAGGGTCGGAGACCCAGTACTTC. The chain uses TRBV5-1 and TRBJ2-5, with D possibly matching TRBD1 (5 bases). The CDR3 runs to 13 residues. In germline, CDR1 is SGHRS, CDR2 YFSETQ. Trimming shortened V by 4 bases and J by 5 bases, and 12 bases separated the two germline ends. The variable domain in full, completed from reference TRBV5-1 and TRBJ2-5, reads KAGVTQTPRYLIKTRGQQVTLSCSPISGHRSVSWYQQTPGQGLQFLFEYFSETQRNKGNFPGRFSGRQFSNSRSEMNVSTLELGDSALYLCASSVPGSETQYFGPGTRLLVL.

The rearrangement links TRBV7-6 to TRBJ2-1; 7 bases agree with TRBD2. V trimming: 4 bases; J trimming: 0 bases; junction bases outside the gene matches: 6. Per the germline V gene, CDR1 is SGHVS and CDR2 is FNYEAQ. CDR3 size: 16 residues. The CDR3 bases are TGTGCCAGCAGCTCATATCTAGCGGCCTCCTACAATGAGCAGTTCTTC. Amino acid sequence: CASSSYLAASYNEQFF.

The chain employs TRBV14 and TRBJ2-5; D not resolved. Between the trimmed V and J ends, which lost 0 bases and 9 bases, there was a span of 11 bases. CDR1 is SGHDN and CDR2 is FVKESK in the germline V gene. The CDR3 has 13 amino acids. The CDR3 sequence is CASSQDSRGAQYF. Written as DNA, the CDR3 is TGTGCCAGCAGCCAAGATTCCAGAGGTGCCCAGTACTTC.

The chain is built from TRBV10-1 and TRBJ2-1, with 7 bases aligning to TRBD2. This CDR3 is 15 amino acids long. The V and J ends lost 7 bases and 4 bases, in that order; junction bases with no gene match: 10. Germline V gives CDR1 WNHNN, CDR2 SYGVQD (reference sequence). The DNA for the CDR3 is TGCGCCAGCAAACGCTGGGAGGGGTATTACAATGAGCAGTTCTTC. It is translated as CASKRWEGYYNEQFF.